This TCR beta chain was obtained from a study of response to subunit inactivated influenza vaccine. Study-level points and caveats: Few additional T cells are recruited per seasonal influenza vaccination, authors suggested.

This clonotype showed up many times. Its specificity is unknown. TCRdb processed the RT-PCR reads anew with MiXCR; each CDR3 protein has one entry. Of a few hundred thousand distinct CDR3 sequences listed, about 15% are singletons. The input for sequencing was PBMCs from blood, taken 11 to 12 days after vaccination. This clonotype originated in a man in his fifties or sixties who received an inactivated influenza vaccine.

The CDR3 coding sequence is TGTGCCAGCAGATTTAGCGGGAGGGCCCACAATGAGCAGTTCTTC. Amino acids: CASRFSGRAHNEQFF. The chain joins TRBV2 to TRBJ2-1; 11 positions agree with TRBD2. V was pared by 6 bases and J by 5 bases, with 6 bases of the junction left unmatched. The CDR3 is 15 residues long. Germline values: CDR1 SNHLY, CDR2 FYNNEI.